A selection of T cell receptor beta chains follows, all from one sample in a study of T cells after yellow fever vaccination. TCRdb re-derived calls from the 5' RACE reads in MiXCR, one entry per CDR3 protein. This table holds 500,000 to 650,000 distinct CDR3 sequences, approximately 13% found once. The sequencing used PBMCs, collected on the day of the yellow fever booster vaccination. Receptors originate from a man aged 30-40 years who received the YFV17D yellow fever vaccine. Both conserved end residues are trimmed from each CDR3. D genes are given only for firm matches.

v_call d_call cdr3_aa
TRBV20-1 TRBD2 SASSGIYNEQF
TRBV27 - ASSDNSPSYEQY
TRBV7-9 - ASSEDGATNEKLF
TRBV9 - ASSVYGTGELF
TRBV10-3 - AIRSDSTVEQF
TRBV7-9 - ASRPGNSYTEAF
TRBV24-1 - ATSRAEAHEQF
TRBV7-2 - ASSAPPGTGNTIY
TRBV11-3 TRBD2 ASSARTRESEQF
TRBV7-9 - ASSQPYKDPTYEQY
TRBV28 TRBD2 ASSVAGVWNEQF
TRBV5-1 - ASSSEPASGYT
TRBV4-1 TRBD2 ASSQERGTSAYNEQF
TRBV28 TRBD2 ASGGTSSWETQY
TRBV7-2 TRBD2 ASSRGASGRYNEQF
TRBV20-1 TRBD1 SAKDRGSLHEQY
TRBV29-1 - SVLGKISQETQY
TRBV7-6 TRBD2 ASSEAGTSGYNEQF
TRBV11-2 - ASSFAPLSSYNEQF
TRBV6-5 - ASSYGWSSEQY
TRBV29-1 TRBD1 SVGGQGSYEQF
TRBV7-8 TRBD2 ASSSLLAGVGNEQF
TRBV20-1 - SARDRGISNQPQH
TRBV7-2 - ASSIEGGRRRTDTQY
TRBV28 - ASSYLTGSEAEAF
TRBV12-3/TRBV12-4 - ASSLGSVETQY
TRBV6-5 - ASSYSGQRNTGELF
TRBV6-5 - ASSYSIGGVFVGYT
TRBV5-4 - ASSLRGGAPYEQY
TRBV5-1 - ASTLTRDPLADEQF
TRBV27 TRBD2 ASSSGLSGGLQETQY
TRBV30 - AWSVRGRVNTEAF
TRBV20-1 - SARDLLGTYEETQY
TRBV27 TRBD1 ASGGTGGRNYGYT
TRBV7-3 - ASSPYGNKETQY